The next 29 T cell receptor beta chains were all read from a single sample in a study of blood T cell repertoires in COVID-19 (dated by TCRdb to 2018 to 2021). Libraries were prepared through the immunoSEQ multiplex PCR assay. The table was pulled from immuneACCESS by TCRdb, which kept in-frame rearrangements only. Such tables lose some clones; where checked, under half of the loss comes from unresolved V genes, and the rest has no known cause. For this sample there are tens of thousands of clones; around 90% appear just once. Around 10% of the sample comes from the top ten. The sequencing sample was made of peripheral blood. The source is a human donor with acute or convalescent COVID-19. The donor label of this sample is uncertain.

V gene TRBV5-1 combines with J gene TRBJ2-5; TRBD2 matches at 11 bases. The CDR3 is 14 amino acids. Trimming cost V 4 bases and J 4 bases; bases outside gene matches: 3. Germline CDR1 reads SGHRS; CDR2 reads YFSETQ. CDR3 residues: CASSDTSGGETQYF. The CDR3, as DNA: TGCGCCAGCAGCGACACTAGCGGGGGAGAGACCCAGTACTTC.

This rearrangement joins TRBV24-1 to TRBJ1-4; 7 positions match TRBD1. V trimming: 5 bases; J trimming: 4 bases; junction bases outside the gene matches: 6. Germline loops: CDR1 KGHDR, CDR2 SFDVKD. The CDR3 is made up of 15 amino acids. CDR3 coding DNA: TGTGCCACCAGTGCCGGGGACAGAATTAATGAAAAACTGTTTTTT. It codes for CATSAGDRINEKLFF.

This sequence joins TRBV7-3 and TRBJ2-3; TRBD2 matches at 12 bases. The J segment lost 8 bases and the V segment lost 4 bases, leaving 10 bases of the junction unmatched. CDR1 is SGHTA, CDR2 FQGTGA, per germline. There are 16 residues in the CDR3. The CDR3 here is CASSSSGTSGRGTQYF. The CDR3 DNA is TGTGCCAGCAGCTCCTCCGGGACTAGCGGGCGTGGTACGCAGTATTTT.

The V call is TRBV2, the J call TRBJ1-4, with a possible D match to TRBD1 (6 bases). Germline V CDR1 and CDR2: SNHLY, FYNNEI. The length of the CDR3 is 15 residues. The ends were cut back, 4 bases at V and 6 bases at J, with 15 bases in the middle. CDR3 loop: CASSVVRGEDEKLFF. The CDR3 coding sequence is TGTGCCAGCAGTGTTGTCAGGGGAGAGGATGAAAAACTGTTTTTT.

In the case of this clone: An end of the junction differs from the germline gene, which may be a read error. This rearrangement joins TRBV4-1 to TRBJ1-2, with a weak D call TRBD1 (5 bases). Germline V CDR1 and CDR2: MGHRA, YSYEKL. The CDR3 runs to 16 residues. The CDR3 nucleotides read TGCGCCAGCAGTCAAGGGGTCTCAGGGAATACCGCGGAGCACACCTTC. Its translation is CASSQGVSGNTAEHTF.

This sequence joins TRBV7-8 and TRBJ2-5; tentative D call: TRBD2 (5 bases). V gave up 4 bases and J gave up 5 bases, with 14 bases separating them. Germline V gene data show CDR1 as SGHVS and CDR2 as FQNEAQ. The CDR3 covers 14 residues. CDR3: CASSSRTGWETQYF. Here the CDR3 DNA reads TGTGCCAGCAGCTCCCGGACGGGGTGGGAGACCCAGTACTTC.

This clone came up once. This chain connects TRBV10-3 to TRBJ1-1; perhaps TRBD1 as D (6 bases). V dropped 0 bases and J dropped 11 bases, with 10 bases sitting between them. The CDR3 runs 12 residues. From germline, CDR1 is ENHRY and CDR2 SYGVKD. The CDR3 spells CAISESDRRAFF. The CDR3 DNA follows: TGTGCCATCAGTGAGTCCGACAGGAGGGCTTTCTTT.

The rearrangement joins TRBV7-3 to TRBJ2-1, with 11 positions matching TRBD1. CDR3 length equals 15 residues. The junction had 5 bases not matched to a gene; V was cut back by 4 bases and J by 6 bases. Germline-derived CDR1 and CDR2 are SGHTA and FQGTGA. CDR3 sequence: CASSSRTGGFNEQFF. In nucleotides, the CDR3 is TGTGCCAGCAGCTCCCGGACAGGGGGCTTCAATGAGCAGTTCTTC.

The chain couples TRBV12-3 or TRBV12-4 to TRBJ1-2, with 7 positions matching TRBD1. V lost 3 bases, J lost 6 bases, and 1 base stayed unmatched. There are 12 residues in the CDR3. The CDR3 DNA follows: TGTGCCAGCAGTTTGACAGGGAATGGCTACACCTTC. This translates into CASSLTGNGYTF.

The gene calls are TRBV2 and TRBJ1-5; 8 nucleotides agree with TRBD1. The CDR3 covers 14 residues. With V trimmed by 6 bases and J by 5 bases, 6 bases remained unmatched. Per germline, CDR1 SNHLY and CDR2 FYNNEI. The CDR3 sequence: CASSGDRFDQPQHF. The DNA of the CDR3 is TGTGCCAGCAGCGGGGACAGGTTCGATCAGCCCCAGCATTTT. The variable domain in full, with the rest retrieved from reference TRBV2 and TRBJ1-5, is EPEVTQTPSHQVTQMGQEVILRCVPISNHLYFYWYRQILGQKVEFLVSFYNNEISEKSEIFDDQFSVERPDGSNFTLKIRSTKLEDSAMYFCASSGDRFDQPQHFGDGTRLSIL.

The chain recombines TRBV7-3 with TRBJ1-6; 9 bases align to TRBD1. The CDR3 spans 15 residues. CDR1 and CDR2 from the germline V gene are SGHTA and FQGTGA. The trim removed 5 bases at V and 9 bases at J, leaving 8 bases unmatched. CDR3 sequence: CASSAGQGRFSPLHF. Here the CDR3 DNA reads TGTGCCAGCAGCGCAGGACAGGGGAGATTTTCACCCCTCCACTTT. The full variable domain, its missing parts supplied by reference TRBV7-3 and TRBJ1-6, is GAGVSQTPSNKVTEKGKYVELRCDPISGHTALYWYRQSLGQGPEFLIYFQGTGAADDSGLPNDRFFAVRPEGSVSTLKIQRTERGDSAVYLCASSAGQGRFSPLHFGNGTRLTVT.

This clone appeared once. The chain is built from TRBV7-2 and TRBJ2-1; 8 nucleotides agree with TRBD2. V shed 5 bases and J 10 bases; nucleotides not matched to a gene: 10. This CDR3 spans 14 amino acids. The germline CDR1 and CDR2 sequences are SGHTA and FQGNSA. CDR3 nucleotides: TGTGCCAGCAGCCAAAGCGGGAGCCTGTCGGAGCAGTTCTTC. It codes for CASSQSGSLSEQFF.

This clone was observed a single time. The chain combines TRBV28 with TRBJ1-4; 8 bases match TRBD1. Germline loops: CDR1 MDHEN, CDR2 SYDVKM. The V gene end was trimmed by 3 bases and the J gene end by 8 bases; junction bases not matched to a gene: 17. The CDR3 runs 18 residues. CDR3 sequence: CASSFSRARGRKDEKLFF. For the CDR3, the DNA is TGTGCCAGCAGTTTCTCCCGGGCCAGGGGGCGCAAGGACGAAAAACTGTTTTTT.

The J gene is TRBJ2-1, the V gene TRBV5-1; no definite D call. V was cut by 3 bases and J by 0 bases, with 10 bases left in between. Germline assignment: CDR1 SGHRS and CDR2 YFSETQ. The CDR3 sequence is 15 residues long. The CDR3 DNA reads as TGCGCCAGCAGCTCGAGACTTGCCTCCTACAATGAGCAGTTCTTC. Encoded protein: CASSSRLASYNEQFF.

The rearrangement uses TRBV6-4 and TRBJ2-1, with TRBD2 identical over 9 bases. V was pared by 0 bases and J by 8 bases, with 5 bases of the junction left unmatched. Germline V gene lookup returns CDR1 MRHNA and CDR2 SNTAGT. This CDR3 region has 15 residues. CDR3 in DNA: TGTGCCAGCAGTGACTCGGTAGCGGGGGTGGATGAGCAGTTCTTC. Amino acids: CASSDSVAGVDEQFF.

V usage is TRBV15 and J usage is TRBJ1-3, with D uncertain. The V gene lost 6 bases and the J gene lost 8 bases, with 14 bases spanning the gap. This CDR3 is 13 amino acids long. CDR1 LNHNV and CDR2 YYDKDF come from the germline V gene (reference sequence). CDR3 in amino acids: CATRTTGEDTIYF. CDR3 nucleotides: TGTGCCACCAGGACCACCGGGGAGGACACCATATATTTT.

The rearrangement uses TRBV9 and TRBJ2-7, with 9 bases identical to TRBD2. The CDR3 sequence is 16 residues long. V gave up 4 bases and J gave up 1 base; unmatched junction bases: 9. Germline CDR1 and CDR2: SGDLS and YYNGEE. CDR3 amino acids: CASSTRSGSGSYEQYF. CDR3 sequence (DNA): TGTGCCAGCAGCACCCGTAGCGGGAGTGGGTCCTACGAGCAGTACTTC. Full variable domain (missing parts from reference TRBV9 and TRBJ2-7): DSGVTQTPKHLITATGQRVTLRCSPRSGDLSVYWYQQSLDQGLQFLIQYYNGEERAKGNILERFSAQQFPDLHSELNLSSLELGDSALYFCASSTRSGSGSYEQYFGPGTRLTVT.

The V and J genes are TRBV10-3 and TRBJ1-4, with D possibly matching TRBD1 (5 bases). Trimming cost V 2 bases and J 8 bases, with 9 bases left between them. The CDR3 sequence is 13 residues long. Germline CDR1 is ENHRY and CDR2 is SYGVKD. CDR3 protein: CAISEAKGEKLFF. CDR3 bases: TGTGCCATCAGTGAGGCCAAGGGGGAAAAACTGTTTTTT.

The chain uses TRBV9 and TRBJ2-2, with TRBD1 matching over 8 bases. Germline loops: CDR1 SGDLS, CDR2 YYNGEE. The CDR3 runs 13 residues. V was pared by 5 bases and J by 4 bases, with 1 base of the junction left unmatched. The chain's CDR3 is CASSGQGTGELFF. The CDR3, as DNA: TGTGCCAGCAGTGGACAGGGCACCGGGGAGCTGTTTTTT.

V is TRBV11-2 and J is TRBJ2-2, with D hard to call. Germline V CDR1 and CDR2: SGHAT, FQNNGV. This CDR3 contains 16 residues. Between the trimmed V and J ends, which lost 5 bases and 2 bases, there was a span of 15 bases. The CDR3 nucleotides are TGTGCCAGCAGCACCGGGTTTGTGGCCAACACCGGGGAGCTGTTTTTT. This codes for CASSTGFVANTGELFF.

The J gene is TRBJ1-5, the V gene TRBV27; D is uncertain. The germline V gene encodes CDR1 MNHEY and CDR2 SMNVEV (reference sequence). Deletions cut 0 bases from V and 4 bases from J, with 10 bases between. The CDR3 is made up of 15 amino acids. The CDR3 nucleotides read TGTGCCAGCAGTTTATCGGGCAAGGCAAATCAGCCCCAGCATTTT. It encodes CASSLSGKANQPQHF.

V and J are TRBV7-6 and TRBJ2-1; 11 bases map to TRBD2. CDR1 is SGHVS, CDR2 FNYEAQ, per germline. V shed 5 bases, J shed 8 bases, and the junction held 8 bases outside the gene matches. This CDR3 comprises 15 residues. For the CDR3, the DNA is TGTGCCAGCAGCCTCAGGACTAGCGGGTCGGATGAGCAGTTCTTC. Amino acids: CASSLRTSGSDEQFF.

This clone was seen a few times. This sequence joins TRBV4-2 and TRBJ2-3; the match to TRBD1 covers 8 bases. The CDR3 loop spans 16 amino acids. Germline V gene lookup returns CDR1 LGHNA and CDR2 YNFKEQ. With 0 bases clipped from V and 2 bases from J, the junction kept 4 bases outside the gene matches. CDR3 amino acids: CASSQDRDRFTDTQYF. CDR3 DNA sequence: TGTGCCAGCAGCCAAGATAGGGACAGGTTCACAGATACGCAGTATTTT.

This clone was detected a few times. The chain has TRBV28 and TRBJ1-4; possibly TRBD1 for D (6 bases). This CDR3 is built from 19 residues. V was clipped by 3 bases and J by 0 bases, with 20 bases between them. The germline CDR1 and CDR2 sequences are MDHEN and SYDVKM. The CDR3 DNA is TGTGCCAGCAGTTTGGGCCTCCACACAGGGTCTGCAACTAATGAAAAACTGTTTTTT. Translating gives CASSLGLHTGSATNEKLFF.

The gene calls are TRBV28 and TRBJ1-4; D perhaps matches TRBD1 (6 bases). CDR1 is MDHEN, CDR2 SYDVKM, per germline. CDR3 length equals 15 residues. Trimming removed 6 bases from V and 6 bases from J, with 17 bases in between. This chain's CDR3 is CASSPVGATHEKLFF. Here the CDR3 DNA reads TGTGCCAGCAGCCCCGTGGGGGCGACCCATGAAAAACTGTTTTTT.

V usage is TRBV3-1 (or the pseudogene TRBV3-2) and J usage is TRBJ1-4; the D gene is possibly TRBD1 (5 bases). The V and J ends lost 2 bases and 7 bases respectively, with 14 bases between them. The length of the CDR3 is 15 residues. Germline V gives CDR1 LGHDT, CDR2 YNNKEL (reference sequence). In DNA, the CDR3 is TGTGCCAGCAGCCAAATGGGAAGGGGAACTGAAAAACTGTTTTTT. It specifies CASSQMGRGTEKLFF.

This clone has a single count. V is TRBV24-1 and J is TRBJ1-5; 9 positions agree with TRBD1. CDR1 is KGHDR and CDR2 is SFDVKD in the germline V gene. V shed 2 bases and J 1 base; nucleotides not matched to a gene: 2. The CDR3 loop spans 16 amino acids. The CDR3 coding sequence is TGTGCCACCAGTGATTCACAGGGGGCGAGCAATCAGCCCCAGCATTTT. This translates into CATSDSQGASNQPQHF.

The chain couples TRBV19 to TRBJ2-7, with TRBD2 identical over 7 bases. With 3 bases clipped from V and 0 bases from J, the junction kept 5 bases outside the gene matches. Germline-derived CDR1 and CDR2 are LNHDA and SQIVND (reference sequence). This CDR3 spans 15 amino acids. CDR3: CASSMAAGSSYEQYV. As DNA, the CDR3 is TGTGCCAGTAGTATGGCAGCGGGGAGCTCCTACGAGCAGTACGTC.

The genes are TRBV5-1 and TRBJ1-6; a possible D gene is TRBD1 (6 bases). The V gene's germline CDR1 is SGHRS and CDR2 YFSETQ. V was pared by 3 bases and J by 10 bases, with 17 bases between. The CDR3 runs 15 residues. CDR3 amino acids: CASSSGAGAMSPLHF. DNA of the CDR3: TGCGCCAGCAGCTCCGGGGCAGGGGCAATGTCACCCCTCCACTTT.